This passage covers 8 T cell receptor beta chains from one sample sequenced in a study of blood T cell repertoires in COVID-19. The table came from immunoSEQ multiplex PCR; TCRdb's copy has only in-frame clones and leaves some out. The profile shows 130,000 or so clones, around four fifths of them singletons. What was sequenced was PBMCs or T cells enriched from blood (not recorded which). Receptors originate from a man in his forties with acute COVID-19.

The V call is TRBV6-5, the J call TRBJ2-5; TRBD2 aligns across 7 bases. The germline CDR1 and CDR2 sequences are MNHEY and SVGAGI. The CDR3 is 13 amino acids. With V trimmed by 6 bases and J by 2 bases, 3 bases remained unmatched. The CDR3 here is CASRIAGQETQYF. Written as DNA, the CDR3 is TGTGCCAGCAGAATAGCGGGTCAAGAGACCCAGTACTTC.

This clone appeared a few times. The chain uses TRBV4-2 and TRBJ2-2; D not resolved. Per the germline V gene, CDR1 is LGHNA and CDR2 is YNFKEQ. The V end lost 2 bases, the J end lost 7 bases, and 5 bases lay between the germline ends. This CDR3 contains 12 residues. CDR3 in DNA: TGTGCCAGCAGCCAAACGGGCGGGGAGCTGTTTTTT. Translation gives CASSQTGGELFF.

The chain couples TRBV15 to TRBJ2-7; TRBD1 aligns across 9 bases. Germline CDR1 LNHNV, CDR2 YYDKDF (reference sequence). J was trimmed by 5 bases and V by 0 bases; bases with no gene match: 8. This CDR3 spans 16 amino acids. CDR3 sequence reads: CATSRDVGTGINEQYF. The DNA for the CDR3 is TGTGCCACCAGCAGAGATGTAGGGACAGGGATAAACGAGCAGTACTTC.

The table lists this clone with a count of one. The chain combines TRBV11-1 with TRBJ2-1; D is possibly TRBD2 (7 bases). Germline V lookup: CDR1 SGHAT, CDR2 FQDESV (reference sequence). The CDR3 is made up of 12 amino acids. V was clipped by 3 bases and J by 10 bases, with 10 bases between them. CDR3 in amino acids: CASSLGGLEQFF. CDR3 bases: TGTGCCAGCAGCTTGGGGGGGCTCGAGCAGTTCTTC. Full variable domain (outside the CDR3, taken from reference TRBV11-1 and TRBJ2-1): EAEVAQSPRYKITEKSQAVAFWCDPISGHATLYWYRQILGQGPELLVQFQDESVVDDSQLPKDRFSAERLKGVDSTLKIQPAELGDSAMYLCASSLGGLEQFFGPGTRLTVL.

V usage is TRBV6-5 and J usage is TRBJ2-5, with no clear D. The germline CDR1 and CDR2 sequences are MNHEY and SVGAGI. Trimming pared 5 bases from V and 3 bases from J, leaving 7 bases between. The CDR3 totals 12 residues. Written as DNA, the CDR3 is TGTGCCAGCAGTCCCGCGGAAGAGACCCAGTACTTC. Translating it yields CASSPAEETQYF.

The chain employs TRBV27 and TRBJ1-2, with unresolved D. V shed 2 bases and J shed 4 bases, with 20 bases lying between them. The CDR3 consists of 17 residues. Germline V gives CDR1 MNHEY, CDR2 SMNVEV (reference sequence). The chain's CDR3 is CASSLLGSTSGSYGYTF. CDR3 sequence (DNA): TGTGCCAGCAGTTTACTCGGGTCGACGTCTGGCAGCTATGGCTACACCTTC.

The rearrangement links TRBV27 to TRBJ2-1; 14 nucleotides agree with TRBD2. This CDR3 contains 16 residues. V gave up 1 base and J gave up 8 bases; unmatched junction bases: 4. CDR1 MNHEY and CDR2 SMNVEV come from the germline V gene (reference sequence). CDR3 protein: CASSLWGTSGSDEQFF. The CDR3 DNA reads TGTGCCAGCAGTTTATGGGGGACTAGCGGGAGCGATGAGCAGTTCTTC.

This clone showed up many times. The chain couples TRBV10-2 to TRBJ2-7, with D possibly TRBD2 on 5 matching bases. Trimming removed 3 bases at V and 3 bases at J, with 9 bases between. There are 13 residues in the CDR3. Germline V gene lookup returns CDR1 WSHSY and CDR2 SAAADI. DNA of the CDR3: TGCGCCAGCAGTGAAGGAAGCGGCTACGAGCAGTACTTC. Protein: CASSEGSGYEQYF.